The source of this TCR beta chain is a study of blood T cell repertoires in COVID-19. In the study overall: There were acute and convalescent COVID-19 samples, and they came from the United States, Italy and Spain. Sources were T cells, B-cell-depleted T cells, or PBMCs; the material itself was cDNA or gDNA.

The CDR3 has 14 amino acids. Trimming removed 1 base from V and 12 bases from J; junction bases left unmatched: 8. Germline V gene sequence: CDR1 SGHAT, CDR2 FQNNGV. Grouping used clinical history reported by participants in a survey and questionnaire. Authors' processing steps: Amplification of reference gene primers provided the estimated nucleated cell counts. Data came from immunoSEQ multiplex PCR; TCRdb stores just in-frame clones and leaves some out. V, J and clone size are those of that table, while D and trimming were read from the DNA. The sample carries around 230,000 clones, about 87% recorded once.

Sequences were obtained from PBMCs or T cells enriched from blood (not recorded which). The receptor comes from a man younger than 35 with acute COVID-19. The chain combines TRBV11-2 with TRBJ1-3; 8 bases agree with TRBD1. The CDR3 loop reads CASSLATTGTGIYF. In nucleotides, the CDR3 is TGTGCCAGCAGCTTAGCTACGACCGGGACAGGCATATATTTT.